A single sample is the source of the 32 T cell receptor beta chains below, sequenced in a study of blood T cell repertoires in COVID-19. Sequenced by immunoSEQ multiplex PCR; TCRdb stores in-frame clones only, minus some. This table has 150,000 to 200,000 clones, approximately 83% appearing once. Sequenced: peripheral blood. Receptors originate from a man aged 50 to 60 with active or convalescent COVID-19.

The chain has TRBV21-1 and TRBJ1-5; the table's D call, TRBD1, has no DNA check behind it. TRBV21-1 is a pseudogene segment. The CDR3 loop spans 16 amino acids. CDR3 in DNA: TGTGCCAGCAGCAAGGGGGTGGGGGACAGTAATCAGCCCCAGCATTTT. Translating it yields CASSKGVGDSNQPQHF.

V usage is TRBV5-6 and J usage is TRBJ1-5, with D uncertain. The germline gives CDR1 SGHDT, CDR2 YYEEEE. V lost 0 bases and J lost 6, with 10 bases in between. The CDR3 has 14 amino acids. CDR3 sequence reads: CASSLVGLGQPQHF. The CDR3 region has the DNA TGTGCCAGCAGCTTGGTCGGACTCGGTCAGCCCCAGCATTTT.

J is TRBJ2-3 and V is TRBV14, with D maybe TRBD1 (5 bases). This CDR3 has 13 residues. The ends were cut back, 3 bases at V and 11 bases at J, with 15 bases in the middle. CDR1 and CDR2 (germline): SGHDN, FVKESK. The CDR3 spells CASSHLGAEMQYF. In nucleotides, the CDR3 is TGTGCCAGCAGCCACCTTGGGGCGGAAATGCAGTATTTT.

CDR3 residues: CASSQGGPSTDTQYF. Written as DNA, the CDR3 is TGTGCCAGCAGCCAGGGGGGGCCCTCCACAGATACGCAGTATTTT. The chain recombines TRBV4-2 with TRBJ2-3, with D possibly being TRBD2 (7 bases). The CDR3 covers 15 residues. Trimming left V 3 bases short and J 2 bases short, with 12 bases between. The V gene's germline CDR1 is LGHNA and CDR2 YNFKEQ.

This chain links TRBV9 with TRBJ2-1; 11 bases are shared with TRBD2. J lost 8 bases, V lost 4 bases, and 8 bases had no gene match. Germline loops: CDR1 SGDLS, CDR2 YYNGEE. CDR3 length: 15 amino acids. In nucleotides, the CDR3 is TGTGCCAGCAGCTTCACTAGCGGGAGTGTGGATGAGCAGTTCTTC. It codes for CASSFTSGSVDEQFF.

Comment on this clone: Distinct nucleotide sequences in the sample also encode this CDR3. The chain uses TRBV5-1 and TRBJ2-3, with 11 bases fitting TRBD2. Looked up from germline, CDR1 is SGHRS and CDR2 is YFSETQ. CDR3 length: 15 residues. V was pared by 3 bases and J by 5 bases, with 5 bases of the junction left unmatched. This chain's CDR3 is CASSSGLAGGDTQYF. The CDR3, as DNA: TGCGCCAGCAGCTCTGGACTAGCGGGCGGAGATACGCAGTATTTT.

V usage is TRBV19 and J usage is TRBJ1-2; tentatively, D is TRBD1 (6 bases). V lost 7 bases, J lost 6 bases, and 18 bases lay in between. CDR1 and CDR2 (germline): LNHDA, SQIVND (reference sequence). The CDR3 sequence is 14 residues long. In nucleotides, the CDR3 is TGTGCCAGTAAGGCCCCACAGGGTATGAATGGCTACACCTTC. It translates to CASKAPQGMNGYTF.

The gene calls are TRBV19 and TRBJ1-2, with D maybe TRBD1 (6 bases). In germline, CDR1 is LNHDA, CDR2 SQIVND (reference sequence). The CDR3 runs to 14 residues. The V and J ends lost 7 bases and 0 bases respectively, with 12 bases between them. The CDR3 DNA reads TGTGCCAGTATTGCGGGGGCCTCTAACTATGGCTACACCTTC. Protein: CASIAGASNYGYTF.

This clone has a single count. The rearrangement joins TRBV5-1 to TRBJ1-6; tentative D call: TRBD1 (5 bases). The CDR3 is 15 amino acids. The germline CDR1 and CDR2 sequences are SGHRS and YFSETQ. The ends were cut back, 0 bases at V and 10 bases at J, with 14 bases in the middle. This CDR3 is CASSLAQGGRSPLHF. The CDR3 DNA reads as TGCGCCAGCAGCTTGGCGCAGGGAGGACGGTCACCCCTCCACTTT.

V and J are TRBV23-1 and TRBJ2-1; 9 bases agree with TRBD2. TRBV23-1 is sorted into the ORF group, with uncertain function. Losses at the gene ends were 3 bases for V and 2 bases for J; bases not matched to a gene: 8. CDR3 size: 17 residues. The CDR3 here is CASSHPGRLAAYNEQFF. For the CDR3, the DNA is TGCGCCAGCAGTCACCCCGGCCGACTAGCGGCCTACAATGAGCAGTTCTTC.

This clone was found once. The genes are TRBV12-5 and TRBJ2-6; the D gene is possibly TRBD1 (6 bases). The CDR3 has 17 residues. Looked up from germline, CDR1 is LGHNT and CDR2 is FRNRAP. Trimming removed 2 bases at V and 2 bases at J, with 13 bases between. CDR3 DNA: TGTGCTAGTGGTTTGTTGTCGGGACAAACTGGGGCCAACGTCCTGACTTTC. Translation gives CASGLLSGQTGANVLTF.

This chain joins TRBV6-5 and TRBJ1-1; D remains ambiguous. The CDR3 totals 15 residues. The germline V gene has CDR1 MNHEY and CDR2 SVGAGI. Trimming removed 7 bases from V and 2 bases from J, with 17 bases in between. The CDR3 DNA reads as TGTGCCAGCACCCCCGATCTACCTGTTAACACTGAAGCTTTCTTT. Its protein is CASTPDLPVNTEAFF.

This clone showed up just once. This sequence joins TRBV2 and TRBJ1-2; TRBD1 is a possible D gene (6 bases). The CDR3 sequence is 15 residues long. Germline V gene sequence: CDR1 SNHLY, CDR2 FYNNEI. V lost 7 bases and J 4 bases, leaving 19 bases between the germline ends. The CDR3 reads CASTSSPDRTYGYTF. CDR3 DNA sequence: TGTGCCAGCACATCCTCACCCGACAGGACCTATGGCTACACCTTC.

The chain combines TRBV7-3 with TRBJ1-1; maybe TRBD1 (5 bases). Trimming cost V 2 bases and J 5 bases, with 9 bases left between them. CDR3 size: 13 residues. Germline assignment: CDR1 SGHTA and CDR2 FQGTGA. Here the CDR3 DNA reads TGTGCCAGCAGCTTATGGGGCAATACTGAAGCTTTCTTT. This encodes CASSLWGNTEAFF.

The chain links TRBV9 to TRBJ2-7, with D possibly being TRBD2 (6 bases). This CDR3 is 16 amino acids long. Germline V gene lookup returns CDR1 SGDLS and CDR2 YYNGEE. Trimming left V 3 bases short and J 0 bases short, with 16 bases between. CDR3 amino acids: CASSAGGEESSYEQYF. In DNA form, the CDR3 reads TGTGCCAGCAGCGCTGGCGGGGAGGAAAGCTCCTACGAGCAGTACTTC.

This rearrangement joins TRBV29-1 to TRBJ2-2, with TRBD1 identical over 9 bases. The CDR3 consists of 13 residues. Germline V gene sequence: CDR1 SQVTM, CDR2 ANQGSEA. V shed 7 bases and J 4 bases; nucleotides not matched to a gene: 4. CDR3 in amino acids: CSANRGRTGELFF. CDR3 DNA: TGCAGCGCAAACAGGGGGCGCACCGGGGAGCTGTTTTTT.

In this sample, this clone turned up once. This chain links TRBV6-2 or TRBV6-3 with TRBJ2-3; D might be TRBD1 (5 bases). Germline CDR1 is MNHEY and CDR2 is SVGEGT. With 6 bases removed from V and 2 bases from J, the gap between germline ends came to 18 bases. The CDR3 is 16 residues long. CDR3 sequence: CASSFPPTENTDTQYF. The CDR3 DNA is TGTGCCAGCAGCTTCCCCCCGACAGAAAACACAGATACGCAGTATTTT.

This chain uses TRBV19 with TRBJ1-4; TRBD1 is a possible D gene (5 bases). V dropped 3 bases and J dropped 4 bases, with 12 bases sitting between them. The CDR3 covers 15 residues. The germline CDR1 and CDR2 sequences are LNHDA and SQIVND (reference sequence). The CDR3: CASSIDPQGNEKLFF. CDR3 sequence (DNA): TGTGCCAGTAGTATCGATCCCCAGGGTAATGAAAAACTGTTTTTT.

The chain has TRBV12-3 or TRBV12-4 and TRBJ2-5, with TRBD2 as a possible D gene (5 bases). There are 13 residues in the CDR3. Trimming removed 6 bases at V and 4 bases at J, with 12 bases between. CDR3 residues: CASSPAAGETQYF. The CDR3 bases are TGTGCCAGCAGCCCCGCGGCGGGAGAGACCCAGTACTTC.

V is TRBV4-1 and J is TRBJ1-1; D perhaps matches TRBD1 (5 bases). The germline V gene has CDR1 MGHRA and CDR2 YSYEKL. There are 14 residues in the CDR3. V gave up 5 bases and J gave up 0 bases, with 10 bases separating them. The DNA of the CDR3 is TGCGCCAGCAGCACCCGACAGATGAACACTGAAGCTTTCTTT. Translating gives CASSTRQMNTEAFF.

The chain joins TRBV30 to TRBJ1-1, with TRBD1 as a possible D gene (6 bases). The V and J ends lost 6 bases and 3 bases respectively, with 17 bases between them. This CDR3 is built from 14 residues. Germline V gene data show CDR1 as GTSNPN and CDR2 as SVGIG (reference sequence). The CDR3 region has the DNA TGTGCCTGCAACCAGGACAGTTTGGACACTGAAGCTTTCTTT. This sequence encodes CACNQDSLDTEAFF.

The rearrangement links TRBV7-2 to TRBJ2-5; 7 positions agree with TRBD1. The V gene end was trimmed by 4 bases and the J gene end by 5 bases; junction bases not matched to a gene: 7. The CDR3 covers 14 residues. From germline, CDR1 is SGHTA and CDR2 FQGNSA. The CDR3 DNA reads TGTGCCAGCAGCTCCCAGGGCAGGGGGGAGACCCAGTACTTC. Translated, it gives CASSSQGRGETQYF.

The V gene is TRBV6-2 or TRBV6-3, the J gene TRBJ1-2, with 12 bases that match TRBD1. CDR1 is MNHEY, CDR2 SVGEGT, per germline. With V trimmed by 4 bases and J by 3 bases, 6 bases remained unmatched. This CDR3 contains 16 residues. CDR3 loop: CASSSAGTGGDYGYTF. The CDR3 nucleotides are TGTGCCAGCAGTTCCGCCGGGACAGGGGGCGACTATGGCTACACCTTC.

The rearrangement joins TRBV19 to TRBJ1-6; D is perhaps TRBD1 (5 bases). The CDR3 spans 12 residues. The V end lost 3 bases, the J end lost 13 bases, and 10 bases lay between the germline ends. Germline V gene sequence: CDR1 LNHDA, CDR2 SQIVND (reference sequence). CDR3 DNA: TGTGCCAGTAGTATTCGGGGGTACCCCCTCCACTTT. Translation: CASSIRGYPLHF. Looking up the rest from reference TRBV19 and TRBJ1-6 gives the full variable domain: DGGITQSPKYLFRKEGQNVTLSCEQNLNHDAMYWYRQDPGQGLRLIYYSQIVNDFQKGDIAEGYSVSREKKESFPLTVTSAQKNPTAFYLCASSIRGYPLHFGNGTRLTVT.

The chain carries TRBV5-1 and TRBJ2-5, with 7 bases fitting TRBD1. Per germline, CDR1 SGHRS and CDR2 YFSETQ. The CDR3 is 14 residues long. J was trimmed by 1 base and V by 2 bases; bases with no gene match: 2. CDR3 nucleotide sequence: TGCGCCAGCAGCTTAGGACAGGTCCAAGAGACCCAGTACTTC. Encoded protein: CASSLGQVQETQYF.

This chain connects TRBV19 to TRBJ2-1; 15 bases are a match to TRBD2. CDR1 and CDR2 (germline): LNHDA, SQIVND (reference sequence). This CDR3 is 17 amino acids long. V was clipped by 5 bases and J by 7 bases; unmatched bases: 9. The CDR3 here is CASSSPLGLAGGNEQFF. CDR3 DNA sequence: TGTGCCAGTAGTTCCCCATTGGGACTAGCGGGAGGTAATGAGCAGTTCTTC.

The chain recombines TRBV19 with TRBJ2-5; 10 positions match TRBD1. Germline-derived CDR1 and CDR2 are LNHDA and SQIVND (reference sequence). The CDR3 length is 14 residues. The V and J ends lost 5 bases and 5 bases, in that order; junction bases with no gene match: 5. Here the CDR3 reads CASSSGQGRETQYF. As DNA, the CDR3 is TGTGCCAGTAGTTCGGGACAGGGGCGGGAGACCCAGTACTTC.

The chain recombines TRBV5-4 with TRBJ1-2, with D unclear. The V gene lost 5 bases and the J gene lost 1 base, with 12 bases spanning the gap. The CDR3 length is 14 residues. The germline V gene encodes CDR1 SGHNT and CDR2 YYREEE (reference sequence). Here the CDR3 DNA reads TGTGCCAGCAGTCCAGACATTCTTAACTATGGCTACACCTTC. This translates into CASSPDILNYGYTF.

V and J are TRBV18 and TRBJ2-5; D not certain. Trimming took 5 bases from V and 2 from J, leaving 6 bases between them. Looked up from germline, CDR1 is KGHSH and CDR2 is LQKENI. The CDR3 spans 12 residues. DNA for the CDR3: TGTGCCAGCTCATCCTGTCAAGAGACCCAGTACTTC. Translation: CASSSCQETQYF.

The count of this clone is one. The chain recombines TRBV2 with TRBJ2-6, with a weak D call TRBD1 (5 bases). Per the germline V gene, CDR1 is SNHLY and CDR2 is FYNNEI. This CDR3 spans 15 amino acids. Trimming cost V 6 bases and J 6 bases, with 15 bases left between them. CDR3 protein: CASSLQGVEANVLTF. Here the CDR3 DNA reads TGTGCCAGCAGCCTCCAGGGTGTGGAGGCCAACGTCCTGACTTTC. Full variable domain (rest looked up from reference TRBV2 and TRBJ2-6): EPEVTQTPSHQVTQMGQEVILRCVPISNHLYFYWYRQILGQKVEFLVSFYNNEISEKSEIFDDQFSVERPDGSNFTLKIRSTKLEDSAMYFCASSLQGVEANVLTFGAGSRLTVL.

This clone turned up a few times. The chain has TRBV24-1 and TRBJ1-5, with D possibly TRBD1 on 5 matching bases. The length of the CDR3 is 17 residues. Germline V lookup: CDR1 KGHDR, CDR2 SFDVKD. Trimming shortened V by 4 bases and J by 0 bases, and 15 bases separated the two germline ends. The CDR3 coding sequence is TGTGCCACCAGTGACGCAGACAGTAGCCATAGCAATCAGCCCCAGCATTTT. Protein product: CATSDADSSHSNQPQHF.

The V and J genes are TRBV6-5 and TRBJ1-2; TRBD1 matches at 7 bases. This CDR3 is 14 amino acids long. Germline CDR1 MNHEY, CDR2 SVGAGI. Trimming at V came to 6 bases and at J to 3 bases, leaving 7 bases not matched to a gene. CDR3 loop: CASRNQGGDYGYTF. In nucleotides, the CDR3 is TGTGCCAGCAGGAACCAAGGGGGCGACTATGGCTACACCTTC.